The 7 T cell receptor beta chains below were found in one sample sequenced in a study of control samples from healthy donors and cancer patients. This table comes from immunoSEQ multiplex PCR, and its TCRdb copy is limited to in-frame clones, with some not included. The profile shows approximately 100,000 clones, roughly 92% of them singletons. The source material was blood. These receptors all come from a human donor in good health. The donor label of this sample is uncertain.

This clone was seen just once. The chain employs TRBV24-1 and TRBJ2-1; the D gene could be TRBD1 or TRBD2 (6 bases each). The V gene's germline CDR1 is KGHDR and CDR2 SFDVKD. V lost 0 bases and J 9 bases, leaving 14 bases between the germline ends. This CDR3 contains 15 residues. Written as DNA, the CDR3 is TGTGCCACCAGTGATTTGCGACAGGAGGGGAGTGAGCAGTTCTTC. Translated, it gives CATSDLRQEGSEQFF.

The chain recombines TRBV3-1 (or the pseudogene TRBV3-2) with TRBJ2-7; D not resolved. CDR1 is LGHDT and CDR2 is YNNKEL in the germline V gene (reference sequence). Trimming removed 2 bases from V and 5 bases from J, with 4 bases in between. The CDR3 has 11 amino acids. The DNA of the CDR3 is TGTGCCAGCAGCCAATCGCACGAGCAGTACTTC. Translating gives CASSQSHEQYF.

The genes are TRBV7-2 and TRBJ2-5; D is possibly TRBD1 (5 bases). Germline lookup yields CDR1 SGHTA and CDR2 FQGNSA. V was shortened by 2 bases and J by 0 bases, with 10 bases between the two germline ends. This CDR3 contains 15 residues. The CDR3 protein is CASSLFARDQETQYF. The CDR3 DNA reads TGTGCCAGCAGCTTATTCGCCAGGGACCAAGAGACCCAGTACTTC. Using reference TRBV7-2 and TRBJ2-5 for the parts outside the CDR3, the full variable domain is GAGVSQSPSNKVTEKGKDVELRCDPISGHTALYWYRQSLGQGLEFLIYFQGNSAPDKSGLPSDRFSAERTGGSVSTLTIQRTQQEDSAVYLCASSLFARDQETQYFGPGTRLLVL.

This clone showed up just once. J is TRBJ1-4 and V is TRBV6-5; D is possibly TRBD1 (5 bases). The length of the CDR3 is 14 residues. V was trimmed by 9 bases and J by 6 bases, leaving 17 bases between them. Per the germline V gene, CDR1 is MNHEY and CDR2 is SVGAGI. CDR3 coding DNA: TGTGCCAGTCATCCGGGACGGGCGGATGAAAAACTGTTTTTT. Amino acids: CASHPGRADEKLFF.

The chain employs TRBV6-4 and TRBJ1-1; D unclear. This CDR3 contains 16 residues. Trimming removed 4 bases at V and 2 bases at J, with 17 bases between. Germline CDR1 and CDR2: MRHNA and SNTAGT. The DNA of the CDR3 is TGTGCCAGCAGTGGCGGTATTGGTTCGGGAAACACTGAAGCTTTCTTT. Protein product: CASSGGIGSGNTEAFF.

The rearrangement links TRBV18 to TRBJ1-4; D might be TRBD1 (6 bases). The germline V gene has CDR1 KGHSH and CDR2 LQKENI. The CDR3 loop spans 15 amino acids. V dropped 6 bases and J dropped 0 bases, with 11 bases sitting between them. The CDR3 reads CASSANRATNEKLFF. Here the CDR3 DNA reads TGTGCCAGCTCGGCAAACAGGGCAACTAATGAAAAACTGTTTTTT.

The rearrangement joins TRBV19 to TRBJ1-1; D remains ambiguous. Germline-derived CDR1 and CDR2 are LNHDA and SQIVND (reference sequence). Trimming removed 7 bases from V and 1 base from J, with 10 bases in between. This CDR3 is 13 amino acids long. CDR3 sequence (DNA): TGTGCCAGTACCCCCCGGGAGAACACTGAAGCTTTCTTT. This codes for CASTPRENTEAFF.